This T cell receptor beta chain was profiled in a study of blood T cell repertoires in COVID-19. Study summary: Material from acute and convalescent COVID-19 was sourced from the United States, Italy and Spain. Sample material is recorded as cDNA or gDNA derived from T cells, B-cell-depleted T cells, or PBMCs.

The CDR3 extends over 19 amino acids. CDR1 and CDR2 from the germline V gene are MGHRA and YSYEKL. The V gene end was trimmed by 1 base and the J gene end by 1 base; junction bases not matched to a gene: 13. Authors' processing steps: Estimation of nucleated cell counts was performed using reference gene primer amplification. Sequencing was performed with immunoSEQ multiplex PCR; in TCRdb, only in-frame clones are kept and a portion is missing. The DNA was the basis for D and trimming; V, J and clone size are from that table. The sample holds about 130,000 clones, about 72% seen once. Input material: peripheral blood. The chain couples TRBV4-1 to TRBJ1-3; 7 positions agree with TRBD1. This sequence was found in a woman in her 70s with acute or convalescent COVID-19. DNA of the CDR3: TGCGCCAGCAGCCAAGTAGCCCCGACGGGACAGATTTCTGGAAACACCATATATTTT. Translation: CASSQVAPTGQISGNTIYF.